Shown below are 19 T cell receptor beta chains from a single sample sequenced in a study of T cell repertoires in cytomegalovirus infection. Antigens of these TCRs are unknown. TCRdb used MiXCR to reprocess the reads, holding one entry per CDR3 protein. Among 750,000 to 900,000 distinct CDR3 sequences listed, approximately 32% were seen once. Sequenced material: cultured CD8+ T cells from PBMCs, taken from culture after CMV antigen stimulation. The receptor source for this set is a human donor in good health (CMV status not recorded). Some clones in this sample may be carry-over from other donors' samples.

The chain employs TRBV29-1 and TRBJ2-7; the D call may be TRBD1 or TRBD2 (5 bases each). Trimming cost V 1 base and J 1 base, with 11 bases left between them. The CDR3 sequence is 14 residues long. Germline loops: CDR1 SQVTM, CDR2 ANQGSEA. CDR3 nucleotide sequence: TGCAGCGTTGAAGGTTGGGGGACGTCCTACGAGCAGTACTTC. This translates into CSVEGWGTSYEQYF.

The chain is built from TRBV9 and TRBJ2-1; D is undetermined. The V end lost 1 base, the J end lost 10 bases, and 15 bases lay between the germline ends. The CDR3 covers 14 residues. CDR1 SGDLS and CDR2 YYNGEE come from the germline V gene. CDR3 nucleotides: TGTGCCAGCAGCGTATTGGAGTCCAATATCGAGCAGTTCTTC. It specifies CASSVLESNIEQFF.

In its sample, this clonotype was seen a few times. The J gene is TRBJ2-5, the V gene TRBV6-5; the D gene is possibly TRBD2 (5 bases). This CDR3 region has 13 residues. V gave up 2 bases and J gave up 5 bases, with 9 bases separating them. Germline V gene lookup returns CDR1 MNHEY and CDR2 SVGAGI. CDR3 sequence: CASSYTGSETQYF. Written as DNA, the CDR3 is TGTGCCAGCAGTTACACGGGGTCGGAGACCCAGTACTTC.

The sample holds a few counts of this clonotype. The chain uses TRBV2 and TRBJ2-7; D not resolved. This CDR3 has 13 residues. Germline lookup yields CDR1 SNHLY and CDR2 FYNNEI. The V end lost 5 bases, the J end lost 0 bases, and 8 bases lay between the germline ends. The CDR3 DNA reads TGTGCCAGCAGTAGTGCCACCTCCTACGAGCAGTACTTC. Amino acids: CASSSATSYEQYF.

The CDR3 spells CASGGDNYGYTF. The DNA for the CDR3 is TGTGCTAGTGGTGGAGACAACTATGGCTACACCTTC. The chain has TRBV12-5 and TRBJ1-2; D uncertain. Germline CDR1 reads LGHNT; CDR2 reads FRNRAP. V was pared by 5 bases and J by 2 bases, with 6 bases between. This CDR3 region has 12 residues.

The J gene is TRBJ1-1, the V gene TRBV9, with a tentative D call TRBD1 (6 bases). This CDR3 has 14 amino acids. Germline assignment: CDR1 SGDLS and CDR2 YYNGEE. Deletions cut 3 bases from V and 5 bases from J, with 14 bases between. Written as DNA, the CDR3 is TGTGCCAGCAGCGGGCTCGGGGGGCGGACTGAAGCTTTCTTT. Translated: CASSGLGGRTEAFF.

Only a few counts were recorded for this clonotype. The chain joins TRBV5-5 to TRBJ2-1; 10 positions match TRBD1. Unmatched junction bases numbered 5, after V lost 4 bases and J lost 4 bases. The CDR3 totals 15 residues. Germline CDR1 and CDR2: SGHKS and YYEKEE (reference sequence). In DNA, the CDR3 is TGTGCCAGCAGCACCGACAGGGGGCCTTACAATGAGCAGTTCTTC. Translating gives CASSTDRGPYNEQFF.

The chain has TRBV19 and TRBJ1-1; tentative D call: TRBD1 (5 bases). Trimming removed 2 bases at V and 1 base at J, with 8 bases between. This CDR3 region has 14 residues. The V gene's germline CDR1 is LNHDA and CDR2 SQIVND (reference sequence). Here the CDR3 DNA reads TGTGCCAGTAGTATAAACAGGCGGAACACTGAAGCTTTCTTT. It encodes CASSINRRNTEAFF.

This clonotype was found a few times. The chain has TRBV4-1 and TRBJ2-3, with 11 bases fitting TRBD2. Germline lookup yields CDR1 MGHRA and CDR2 YSYEKL. V lost 1 base and J lost 8; bases outside the gene matches: 11. The CDR3 runs 17 residues. The CDR3 loop is CASSQVELAGARGTQYF. The CDR3 nucleotides are TGCGCCAGCAGCCAAGTTGAACTAGCGGGGGCCCGAGGTACGCAGTATTTT.

The genes are TRBV7-6 and TRBJ2-1; D remains unclear. CDR3 size: 15 residues. Trimming shortened V by 1 base and J by 5 bases, and 12 bases separated the two germline ends. CDR1 and CDR2 from the germline V gene are SGHVS and FNYEAQ. This CDR3 is CASSLDGFPNNEQFF. The CDR3 DNA reads TGTGCCAGCAGCTTAGATGGTTTCCCCAACAATGAGCAGTTCTTC.

A note on this clonotype: This may be a read error: a much more frequent sequence differs by one nucleotide. The chain links TRBV6-6 to TRBJ1-5; TRBD1 aligns across 8 bases. The CDR3 consists of 14 residues. The V gene end was trimmed by 5 bases and the J gene end by 2 bases; junction bases not matched to a gene: 2. CDR1 and CDR2 from the germline V gene are MNHNY and SVGAGI (reference sequence). The CDR3, as DNA: TGTGCCAGCAGTGTGACAGGGGGCAATCAGCCCCAGCATTTT. Its protein is CASSVTGGNQPQHF.

This clonotype was counted between two and nine times. The V call is TRBV4-1, the J call TRBJ2-1, with a weak D call TRBD2 (5 bases). Trimming stripped 0 bases from V and 8 bases from J, with 14 bases between. CDR3 size: 15 residues. CDR1 and CDR2 (germline): MGHRA, YSYEKL. CDR3 sequence reads: CASSQEQTSTYEQFF. CDR3 bases: TGCGCCAGCAGCCAAGAACAAACTAGTACCTATGAGCAGTTCTTC.

This sequence joins TRBV12-3 or TRBV12-4 and TRBJ1-2, with 8 nucleotides matching TRBD1. This CDR3 has 13 amino acids. V was pared by 6 bases and J by 7 bases, with 7 bases of the junction left unmatched. CDR3 bases: TGTGCCAGCAGGGGCGACAGGGGCGGTGGCTACACCTTC. Protein sequence: CASRGDRGGGYTF.

This clonotype was seen more than once but under ten times. The chain uses TRBV6-2 or TRBV6-3 and TRBJ1-1; 9 bases align to TRBD1. This CDR3 is 16 amino acids long. The V segment lost 5 bases and the J segment 3 bases; nucleotides outside the gene matches: 10. CDR1 is MNHEY and CDR2 is SVGEGT in the germline V gene. The CDR3 region has the DNA TGTGCCAGCAGTACGACCCTGGACAGGGGATACACTGAAGCTTTCTTT. Translated, it gives CASSTTLDRGYTEAFF.

In regard to this clonotype: The CDR3 does not close with the conserved phenylalanine or tryptophan, likely indicating a read error. The chain combines TRBV12-3 or TRBV12-4 with TRBJ2-3; TRBD1 matches at 7 bases. V was clipped by 4 bases and J by 4 bases; unmatched bases: 8. CDR3 length: 15 residues. The CDR3 here is CASSSTGLPADTQYS. The CDR3 DNA sequence: TGTGCCAGCAGTTCGACAGGGCTCCCGGCAGATACGCAGTATTCT.

This clonotype was recorded at least ten times. CDR3 nucleotides: TGTGCCAGCAGCTTAGAGGAGTACTATGGCTACACCTTC. Its translation is CASSLEEYYGYTF. The gene calls are TRBV7-6 and TRBJ1-2; D unclear. V lost 1 base and J 3 bases, leaving 6 bases between the germline ends. Looked up from germline, CDR1 is SGHVS and CDR2 is FNYEAQ. The CDR3 contains 13 residues.

This clonotype has a handful of counts. V usage is TRBV20-1 and J usage is TRBJ2-1; 12 nucleotides agree with TRBD2. Germline CDR1 is DFQATT and CDR2 is SNEGSKA (reference sequence). The CDR3 covers 18 residues. V was clipped by 5 bases and J by 0 bases; unmatched bases: 11. The CDR3 protein is CSAGLAGTKRSSYNEQFF. The CDR3 DNA is TGCAGTGCTGGACTAGCGGGAACTAAACGGAGCTCCTACAATGAGCAGTTCTTC.

The V call is TRBV12-5, the J call TRBJ1-5, with D perhaps TRBD1 (5 bases). Per the germline V gene, CDR1 is LGHNT and CDR2 is FRNRAP. The V end lost 3 bases, the J end lost 5 bases, and 11 bases lay between the germline ends. CDR3 length: 14 residues. The CDR3 loop is CASGFGAIDQPQHF. Written as DNA, the CDR3 is TGTGCTAGTGGTTTTGGGGCGATCGATCAGCCCCAGCATTTT. Full variable domain (rest looked up from reference TRBV12-5 and TRBJ1-5): DARVTQTPRHKVTEMGQEVTMRCQPILGHNTVFWYRQTMMQGLELLAYFRNRAPLDDSGMPKDRFSAEMPDATLATLKIQPSEPRDSAVYFCASGFGAIDQPQHFGDGTRLSIL.

With respect to this clonotype: A junction boundary mismatches the germline segment, possibly from a read error. The rearrangement uses TRBV7-7 and TRBJ2-2; D perhaps matches TRBD2 (5 bases). Per germline, CDR1 SSHAT and CDR2 FNYEAQ (reference sequence). There are 15 residues in the CDR3. The CDR3 region is CASSYTSAGTGELFF. CDR3 bases: TGTGCTAGCAGCTACACCTCGGCGGGCACCGGGGAGCTGTTTTTT.